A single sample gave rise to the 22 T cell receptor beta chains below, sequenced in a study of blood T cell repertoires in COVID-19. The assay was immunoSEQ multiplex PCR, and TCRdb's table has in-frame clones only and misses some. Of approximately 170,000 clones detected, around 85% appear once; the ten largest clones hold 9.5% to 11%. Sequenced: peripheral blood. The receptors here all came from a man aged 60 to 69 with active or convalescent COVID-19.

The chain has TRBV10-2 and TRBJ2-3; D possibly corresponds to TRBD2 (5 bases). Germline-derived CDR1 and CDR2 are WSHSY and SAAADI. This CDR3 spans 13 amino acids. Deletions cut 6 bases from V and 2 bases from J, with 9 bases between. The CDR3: CASRDWDTDTQYF. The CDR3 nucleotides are TGCGCCAGCAGGGACTGGGACACAGATACGCAGTATTTT.

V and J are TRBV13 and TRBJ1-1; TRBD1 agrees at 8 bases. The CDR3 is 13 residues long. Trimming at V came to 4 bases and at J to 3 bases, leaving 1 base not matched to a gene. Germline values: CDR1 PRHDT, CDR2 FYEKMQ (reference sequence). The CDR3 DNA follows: TGTGCCAGCAGCTGGACAGGGCACACTGAAGCTTTCTTT. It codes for CASSWTGHTEAFF.

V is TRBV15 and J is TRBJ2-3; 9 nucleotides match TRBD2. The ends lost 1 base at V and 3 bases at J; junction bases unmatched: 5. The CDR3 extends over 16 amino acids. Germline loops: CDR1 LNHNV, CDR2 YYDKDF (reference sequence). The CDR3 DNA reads TGTGCCACCAGCAGAGCTAGCGGGGCCAATACAGATACGCAGTATTTT. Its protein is CATSRASGANTDTQYF.

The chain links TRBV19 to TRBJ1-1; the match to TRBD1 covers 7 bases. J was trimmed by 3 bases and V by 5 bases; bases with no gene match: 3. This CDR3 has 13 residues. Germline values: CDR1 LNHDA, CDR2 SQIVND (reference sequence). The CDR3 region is CASSVDRDTEAFF. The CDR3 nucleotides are TGTGCCAGTAGTGTCGACAGGGACACTGAAGCTTTCTTT. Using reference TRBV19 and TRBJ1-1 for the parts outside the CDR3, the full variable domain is DGGITQSPKYLFRKEGQNVTLSCEQNLNHDAMYWYRQDPGQGLRLIYYSQIVNDFQKGDIAEGYSVSREKKESFPLTVTSAQKNPTAFYLCASSVDRDTEAFFGQGTRLTVV.

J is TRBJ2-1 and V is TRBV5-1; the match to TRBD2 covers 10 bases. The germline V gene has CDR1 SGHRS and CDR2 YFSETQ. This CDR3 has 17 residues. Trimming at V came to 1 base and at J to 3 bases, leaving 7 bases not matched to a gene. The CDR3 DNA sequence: TGCGCCAGCAGCTTGCAACGACTAGCGGGTCTCTACAATGAGCAGTTCTTC. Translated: CASSLQRLAGLYNEQFF.

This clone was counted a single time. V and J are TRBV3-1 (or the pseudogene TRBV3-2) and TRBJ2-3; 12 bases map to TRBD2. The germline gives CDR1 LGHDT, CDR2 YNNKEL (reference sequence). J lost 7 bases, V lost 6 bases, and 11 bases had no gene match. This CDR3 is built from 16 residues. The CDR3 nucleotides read TGTGCCAGCAGTCGCCGACTAGCGGGAGAGGGAAATACGCAGTATTTT. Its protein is CASSRRLAGEGNTQYF.

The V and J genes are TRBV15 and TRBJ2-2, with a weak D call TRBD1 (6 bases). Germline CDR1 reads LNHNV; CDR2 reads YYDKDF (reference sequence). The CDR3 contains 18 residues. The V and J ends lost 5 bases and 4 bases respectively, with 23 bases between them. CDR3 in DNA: TGTGCCACCAGCCGGACGGGACAAGGGCCTCGGATCACCGGGGAGCTGTTTTTT. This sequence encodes CATSRTGQGPRITGELFF.

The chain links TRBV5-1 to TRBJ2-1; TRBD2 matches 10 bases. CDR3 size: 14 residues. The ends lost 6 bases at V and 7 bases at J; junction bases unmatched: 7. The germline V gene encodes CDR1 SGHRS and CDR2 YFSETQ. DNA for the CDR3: TGCGCCAGCAAGACTAGCGGGCAAATTAATGAGCAGTTCTTC. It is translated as CASKTSGQINEQFF.

CDR3 protein: CASEPLGQRNLYGYTF. The CDR3 DNA is TGTGCCAGCGAACCCTTAGGACAGAGAAACCTCTATGGCTACACCTTC. The rearrangement uses TRBV2 and TRBJ1-2, with D tentatively TRBD1 (6 bases). Germline lookup yields CDR1 SNHLY and CDR2 FYNNEI. V gave up 8 bases and J gave up 4 bases, with 23 bases separating them. The CDR3 loop spans 16 amino acids.

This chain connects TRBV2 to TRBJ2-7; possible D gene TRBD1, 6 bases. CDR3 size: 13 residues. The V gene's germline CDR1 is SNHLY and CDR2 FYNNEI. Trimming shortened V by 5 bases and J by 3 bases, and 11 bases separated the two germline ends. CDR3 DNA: TGTGCCAGCAGTCAGCGGACAGTCTACGAGCAGTACTTC. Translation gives CASSQRTVYEQYF. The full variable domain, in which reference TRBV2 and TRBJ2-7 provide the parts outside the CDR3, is EPEVTQTPSHQVTQMGQEVILRCVPISNHLYFYWYRQILGQKVEFLVSFYNNEISEKSEIFDDQFSVERPDGSNFTLKIRSTKLEDSAMYFCASSQRTVYEQYFGPGTRLTVT.

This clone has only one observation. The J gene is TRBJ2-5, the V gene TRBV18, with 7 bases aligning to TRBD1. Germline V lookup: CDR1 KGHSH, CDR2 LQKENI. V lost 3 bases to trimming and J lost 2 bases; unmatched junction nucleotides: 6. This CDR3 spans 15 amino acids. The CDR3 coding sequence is TGTGCCAGCTCACCCCGGACAGGCATGCAAGAGACCCAGTACTTC. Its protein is CASSPRTGMQETQYF.

Here the CDR3 reads CASSSSQGFGNTIYF. Here the CDR3 DNA reads TGTGCCAGCAGTTCGTCACAGGGGTTTGGAAACACCATATATTTT. The chain links TRBV27 to TRBJ1-3, with 7 positions matching TRBD1. The V gene end was trimmed by 4 bases and the J gene end by 3 bases; junction bases not matched to a gene: 6. CDR3 length: 15 residues. From germline, CDR1 is MNHEY and CDR2 SMNVEV (reference sequence).

CDR3 protein: CASSVGATNEKLFF. In DNA form, the CDR3 reads TGTGCCAGCAGCGTAGGGGCGACTAATGAAAAACTGTTTTTT. V and J are TRBV9 and TRBJ1-4; D is unresolved. Germline V gene data show CDR1 as SGDLS and CDR2 as YYNGEE. Trimming pared 0 bases from V and 2 bases from J, leaving 5 bases between. The CDR3 totals 14 residues. The full variable domain, completed using reference TRBV9 and TRBJ1-4, is DSGVTQTPKHLITATGQRVTLRCSPRSGDLSVYWYQQSLDQGLQFLIQYYNGEERAKGNILERFSAQQFPDLHSELNLSSLELGDSALYFCASSVGATNEKLFFGSGTQLSVL.

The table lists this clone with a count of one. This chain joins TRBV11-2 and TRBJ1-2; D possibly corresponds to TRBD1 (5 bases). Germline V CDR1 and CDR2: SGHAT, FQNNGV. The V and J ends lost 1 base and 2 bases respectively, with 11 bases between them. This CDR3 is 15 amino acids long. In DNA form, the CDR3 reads TGTGCCAGCAGCTTAGGGCAGGGAGGCAACTATGGCTACACCTTC. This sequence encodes CASSLGQGGNYGYTF.

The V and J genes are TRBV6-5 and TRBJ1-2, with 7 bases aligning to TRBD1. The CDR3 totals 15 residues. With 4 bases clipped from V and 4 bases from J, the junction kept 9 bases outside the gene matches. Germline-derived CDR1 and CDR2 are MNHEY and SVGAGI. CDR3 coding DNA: TGTGCCAGCAGTTCCGACAGGGTCCAGGTCTATGGCTACACCTTC. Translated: CASSSDRVQVYGYTF.

The CDR3 DNA sequence: TGTGCCAGCAGTGAAGCCCGAGGTAGCTCTAATGAAAAACTGTTTTTT. Translation: CASSEARGSSNEKLFF. This chain connects TRBV6-1 to TRBJ1-4; no definite D call. This CDR3 is built from 16 residues. Germline lookup yields CDR1 MNHNS and CDR2 SASEGT. Trimming pared 0 bases from V and 3 bases from J, leaving 11 bases between.

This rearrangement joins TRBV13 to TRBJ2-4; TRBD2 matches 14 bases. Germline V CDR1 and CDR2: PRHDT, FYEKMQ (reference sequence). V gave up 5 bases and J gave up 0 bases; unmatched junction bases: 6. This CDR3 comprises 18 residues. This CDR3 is CASSRTSGGPLAKNIQYF. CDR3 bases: TGTGCCAGCAGCCGGACTAGCGGGGGGCCGCTAGCCAAAAACATTCAGTACTTC.

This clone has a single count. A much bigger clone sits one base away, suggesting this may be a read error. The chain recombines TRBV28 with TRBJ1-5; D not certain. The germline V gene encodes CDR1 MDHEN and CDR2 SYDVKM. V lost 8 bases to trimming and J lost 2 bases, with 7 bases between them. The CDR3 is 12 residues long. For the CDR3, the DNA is TGTGCCAGCGGACTACGCAATCAGCCCCAGCATTTT. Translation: CASGLRNQPQHF. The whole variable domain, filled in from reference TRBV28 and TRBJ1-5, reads DVKVTQSSRYLVKRTGEKVFLECVQDMDHENMFWYRQDPGLGLRLIYFSYDVKMKEKGDIPEGYSVSREKKERFSLILESASTNQTSMYLCASGLRNQPQHFGDGTRLSIL.

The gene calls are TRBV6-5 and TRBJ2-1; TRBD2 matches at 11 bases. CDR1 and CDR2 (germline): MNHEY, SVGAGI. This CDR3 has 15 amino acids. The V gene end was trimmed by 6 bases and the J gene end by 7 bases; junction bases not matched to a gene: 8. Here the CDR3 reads CASRKGTSGGNEQFF. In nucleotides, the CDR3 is TGTGCCAGCAGAAAGGGGACTAGCGGAGGGAATGAGCAGTTCTTC.

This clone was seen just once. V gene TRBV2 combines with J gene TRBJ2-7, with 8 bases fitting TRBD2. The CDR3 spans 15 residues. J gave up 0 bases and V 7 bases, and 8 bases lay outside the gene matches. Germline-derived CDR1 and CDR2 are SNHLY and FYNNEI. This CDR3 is CASNNRAGGSYEQYF. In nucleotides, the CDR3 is TGTGCCAGCAATAACAGGGCGGGGGGCTCCTACGAGCAGTACTTC.

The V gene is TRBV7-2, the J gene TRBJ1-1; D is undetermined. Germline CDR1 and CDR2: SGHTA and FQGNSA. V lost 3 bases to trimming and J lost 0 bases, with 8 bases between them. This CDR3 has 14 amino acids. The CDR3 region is CASSFGTMNTEAFF. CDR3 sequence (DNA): TGTGCCAGCAGCTTCGGTACTATGAACACTGAAGCTTTCTTT.

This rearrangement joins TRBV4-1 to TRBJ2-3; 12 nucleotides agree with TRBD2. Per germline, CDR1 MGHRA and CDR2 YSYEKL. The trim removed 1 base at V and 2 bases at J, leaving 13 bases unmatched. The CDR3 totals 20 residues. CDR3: CASSQVSPRLAGDPTDTQYF. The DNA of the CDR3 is TGCGCCAGCAGCCAAGTATCCCCTCGACTAGCGGGGGACCCCACAGATACGCAGTATTTT.